Sequencing of this TCR beta chain was carried out in a study of shared clonotypes between healthy human individuals. Study in general: Per donor, three plates held CD4 naive cells, three held CD4 memory, two held CD8 naive and one held CD8 memory.

Terminally differentiated effector memory CD45RA+ cells were excluded from the naive CD8 cells, which were CD45RO-negative and positively selected for CCR7. General study results and limits: Sequencing depth was a factor that was expected to affect clonotype sharing among donors. Larger richness was generally estimated for naive than memory subsets.

Sequencing was performed with immunoSEQ multiplex PCR; in TCRdb, only in-frame clones are kept and a portion is missing. The repertoire holds 2 million or so clones, 85% to 95% seen once, with more than 0.95% in the top ten. As to this clone: Its antigen is currently unknown.

The length of the CDR3 is 12 residues. Germline V lookup: CDR1 LNHDA, CDR2 SQIVND (reference sequence). V lost 3 bases and J lost 7, with 6 bases in between. The specimen sequenced was naive CD8+ T cells sorted from blood. This clonotype originated in a man younger than 35 in good health. The V call is TRBV19, the J call TRBJ1-4; no clear D. As DNA, the CDR3 is TGTGCCAGTAGTATTTCCAGTGAAAAACTGTTTTTT. Translating it yields CASSISSEKLFF.